This T cell receptor (beta chain) was captured in a study of blood T cell repertoires in COVID-19. Study overall: Sources were T cells, B-cell-depleted T cells, or PBMCs; the material itself was cDNA or gDNA.

Profiling relied on immunoSEQ multiplex PCR, and the TCRdb table lists in-frame clones only, not all of them. The repertoire consists of approximately 85,000 clones, with roughly 87% occurring once and the leading ten covering roughly 2.1%. V lost 0 bases and J lost 6, with 21 bases in between. The CDR3 has 19 amino acids. Germline V CDR1 and CDR2: LGHNA, YSLEER. The TCR comes from a man in his fifties or sixties with acute or convalescent COVID-19. The sample was peripheral blood. The J gene is TRBJ1-6, the V gene TRBV4-3, with D perhaps matching TRBD1 (6 bases). CDR3 in amino acids: CASSQESRGLGGVNSPLHF. DNA of the CDR3: TGCGCCAGCAGCCAAGAGTCCAGGGGCCTTGGGGGGGTTAATTCACCCCTCCACTTT.